This T cell receptor beta chain was obtained from a study of tumor and adjacent non-tumor tissue in lung cancer. Overall study: On average, productive TCRbeta reads reached about 4.17 million per sample. Study-level findings and limits: Significantly higher TCR diversity was found in tumor than normal lung.

CDR1 is GTSNPN, CDR2 SVGIG, per germline (reference sequence). This CDR3 comprises 12 residues. Trimming cost V 2 bases and J 12 bases, with 16 bases left between them. Note on this clonotype: Its target is unknown.

RNA was extracted from bulk tissue without any cell sorting. Three rounds of nested PCR, following a modified ARM-PCR protocol, produced the TCRbeta library. TCRdb re-derived calls from the multiplex PCR reads in MiXCR, one entry per CDR3 protein. The profile shows 200,000 or so distinct CDR3 sequences, less than 80% of them singletons. Sequences were obtained from lung tumor tissue. The receptor was derived from a man in his 60s with non-small cell lung cancer. The rearrangement links TRBV30 to TRBJ1-2; D might be TRBD1 (6 bases). CDR3 region: CAWSPRNRDHTF. The CDR3 DNA is TGTGCCTGGAGTCCCCGGAACAGGGACCACACCTTC.